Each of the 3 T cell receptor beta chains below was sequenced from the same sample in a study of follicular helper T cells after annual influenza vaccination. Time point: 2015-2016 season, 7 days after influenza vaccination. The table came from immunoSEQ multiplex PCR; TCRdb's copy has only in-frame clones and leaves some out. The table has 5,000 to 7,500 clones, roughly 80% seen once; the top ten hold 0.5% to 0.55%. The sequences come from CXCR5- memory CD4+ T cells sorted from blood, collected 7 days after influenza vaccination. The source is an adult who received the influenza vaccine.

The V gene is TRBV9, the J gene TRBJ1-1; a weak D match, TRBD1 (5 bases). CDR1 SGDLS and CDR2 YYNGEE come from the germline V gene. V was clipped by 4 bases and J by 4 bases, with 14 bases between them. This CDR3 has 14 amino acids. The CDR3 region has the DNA TGTGCCAGCAGCTCTCAGCCTGGGGGCACTGAAGCTTTCTTT. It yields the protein CASSSQPGGTEAFF. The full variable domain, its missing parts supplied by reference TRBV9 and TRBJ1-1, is DSGVTQTPKHLITATGQRVTLRCSPRSGDLSVYWYQQSLDQGLQFLIQYYNGEERAKGNILERFSAQQFPDLHSELNLSSLELGDSALYFCASSSQPGGTEAFFGQGTRLTVV.

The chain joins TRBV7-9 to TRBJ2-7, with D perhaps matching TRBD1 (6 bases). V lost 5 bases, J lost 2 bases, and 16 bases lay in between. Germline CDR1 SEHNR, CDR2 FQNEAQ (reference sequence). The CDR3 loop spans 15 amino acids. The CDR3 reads CASSQGRGKTYEQYF. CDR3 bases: TGTGCCAGCAGCCAGGGCAGGGGCAAAACCTACGAGCAGTACTTC.

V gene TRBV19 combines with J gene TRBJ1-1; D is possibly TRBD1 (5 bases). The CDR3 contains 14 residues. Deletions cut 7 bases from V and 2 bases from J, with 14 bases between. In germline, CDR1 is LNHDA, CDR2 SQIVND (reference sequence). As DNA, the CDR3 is TGTGCCAGTACCCTGCGGGGCCTCAACACTGAAGCTTTCTTT. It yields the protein CASTLRGLNTEAFF.